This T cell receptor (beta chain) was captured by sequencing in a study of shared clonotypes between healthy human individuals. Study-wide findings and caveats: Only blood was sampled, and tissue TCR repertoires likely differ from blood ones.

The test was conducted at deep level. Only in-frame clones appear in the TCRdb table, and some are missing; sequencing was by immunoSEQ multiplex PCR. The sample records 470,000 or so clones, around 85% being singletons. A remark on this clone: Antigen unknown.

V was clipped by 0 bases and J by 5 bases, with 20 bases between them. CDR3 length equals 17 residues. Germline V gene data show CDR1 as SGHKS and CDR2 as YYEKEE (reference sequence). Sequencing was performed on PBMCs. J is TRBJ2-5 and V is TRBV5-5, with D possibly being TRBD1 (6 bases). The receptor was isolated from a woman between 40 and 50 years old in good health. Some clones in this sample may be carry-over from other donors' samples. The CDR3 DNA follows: TGTGCCAGCAGCTTGGCCTCACTGAAAACAGGGTTGGAGACCCAGTACTTC. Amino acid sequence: CASSLASLKTGLETQYF.